A selection of T cell receptor beta chains follows, all from one sample in a study of T cells in Graves' hyperthyroidism and ophthalmopathy. TCRdb re-derived calls from the multiplex PCR reads in MiXCR, one entry per CDR3 protein. The sample records approximately 600,000 distinct CDR3 sequences, approximately 13% being singletons. Sequencing input: blood. The receptors were gathered from a woman in her twenties or thirties with Graves' hyperthyroidism that later progressed to Graves' ophthalmopathy. CDR3s leave out the opening cysteine and the closing phenylalanine or tryptophan. Each record gives: J gene, CDR3 length, V gene, CDR3 protein.

J gene: TRBJ2-6; CDR3 length: 11; V gene: TRBV7-3; CDR3 protein: ASSPNGANVLT
J gene: TRBJ2-1; CDR3 length: 15; V gene: TRBV6-5; CDR3 protein: ASSYSGGPESYNEQF
J gene: TRBJ1-4; CDR3 length: 13; V gene: TRBV29-1; CDR3 protein: SGTGADATNEKLF
J gene: TRBJ1-4; CDR3 length: 12; V gene: TRBV7-8; CDR3 protein: ASSGWTATEKLF
J gene: TRBJ1-1; CDR3 length: 12; V gene: TRBV7-9; CDR3 protein: ASSSQGMNTEAF
J gene: TRBJ2-7; CDR3 length: 14; V gene: TRBV4-1; CDR3 protein: ASSQDSAGGAYEQY
J gene: TRBJ1-1; CDR3 length: 11; V gene: TRBV20-1; CDR3 protein: SARGQMNTEAF
J gene: TRBJ1-2; CDR3 length: 12; V gene: TRBV6-1; CDR3 protein: ASSLIRGLYGYT
J gene: TRBJ2-7; CDR3 length: 12; V gene: TRBV18; CDR3 protein: ASSPRGEIGEQY
J gene: TRBJ2-7; CDR3 length: 14; V gene: TRBV4-1; CDR3 protein: ASSQEGTGVSYEQY
J gene: TRBJ2-7; CDR3 length: 12; V gene: TRBV19; CDR3 protein: ASSIGTSSHEQY
J gene: TRBJ2-2; CDR3 length: 10; V gene: TRBV29-1; CDR3 protein: SVADTTGELF
J gene: TRBJ1-2; CDR3 length: 12; V gene: TRBV28; CDR3 protein: ASTTGDYGEGHT
J gene: TRBJ1-6; CDR3 length: 13; V gene: TRBV2; CDR3 protein: ASSQGQGANSPLH
J gene: TRBJ2-5; CDR3 length: 11; V gene: TRBV19; CDR3 protein: ASKRQGQETQY
J gene: TRBJ2-7; CDR3 length: 12; V gene: TRBV2; CDR3 protein: ASRRTSESYERY
J gene: TRBJ2-7; CDR3 length: 10; V gene: TRBV20-1; CDR3 protein: SARKQGDEQY
J gene: TRBJ1-1; CDR3 length: 11; V gene: TRBV6-5; CDR3 protein: ASSYSISTEAF
J gene: TRBJ1-2; CDR3 length: 13; V gene: TRBV7-9; CDR3 protein: ASSSTLVLLGGYT
J gene: TRBJ2-1; CDR3 length: 15; V gene: TRBV5-1; CDR3 protein: ASSLGTSGMYYNEQF
J gene: TRBJ2-6; CDR3 length: 17; V gene: TRBV7-4; CDR3 protein: ASSWLKRHHPSGANVPT
J gene: TRBJ2-2; CDR3 length: 13; V gene: TRBV7-2; CDR3 protein: ASSPIAGGTGELF
J gene: TRBJ2-7; CDR3 length: 12; V gene: TRBV4-1; CDR3 protein: ASSQGRTLYEQY
J gene: TRBJ2-5; CDR3 length: 13; V gene: TRBV18; CDR3 protein: ASSPPSVYQETQY
J gene: TRBJ2-3; CDR3 length: 14; V gene: TRBV12-3/TRBV12-4; CDR3 protein: ASSLISAAGADTQY
J gene: TRBJ1-4; CDR3 length: 12; V gene: TRBV6-6; CDR3 protein: ASSYSSGNEKLF
J gene: TRBJ2-1; CDR3 length: 14; V gene: TRBV6-5; CDR3 protein: ASSYGGGGIYNEQF
J gene: TRBJ2-1; CDR3 length: 13; V gene: TRBV20-1; CDR3 protein: SAGTISESYNEQF